Sequencing of this T cell receptor (beta chain) was carried out in a study of blood T cells in healthy people across ages (dated by TCRdb to between 2015 and 2017). Broadly, across the study: In model experiments, template switching captured about one uniquely barcoded TCR beta cDNA molecule for every two T cells. To track age-related changes in TCR beta repertoire diversity, the study relied on deep sequencing normalized with unique cDNA molecular identifiers. Donors were grouped into four age groups: young (average roughly 17 years), middle-aged (around 39), aged (about 60) and long-lived (less than 85). Donors of different ages were randomly distributed across sequencing lanes to avoid experimental bias. The study analyzed two additional independent replicas of 1 million unique cDNA reads from the same blood draw for two donors, one aged 18 to 29 and one aged 80 or older. Study-level results and caveats: Because donor CMV infection status was unknown, age-related changes in expanded clonotypes were potentially confounded. The long-lived group showed more naive CD4+ T cells, fewer expanded clones and increased TCR diversity than the aged group, suggesting age selection. Conclusive comparison of naive and antigen-experienced compartments was prevented by the profiling of bulk unsorted PBMCs. The percentage of naive T cells measured by flow cytometry correlated strongly with observed TCR beta diversity. Estimates of total diversity based on one million sequenced T cells were regarded as lower bounds and as underestimates. As age increased, observed TCR beta diversity per million T cells dropped in a roughly linear way, and a significant reduction was already evident by age roughly 36.

The library was obtained by 5' RACE. Sequencing was carried out with an Illumina HiSeq 2500. The second PCR ran for roughly 7 to 12 cycles and used a J-beta primer mix along with a sample-barcoded 5' primer. Each TCR beta cDNA molecule received a unique molecular identifier from a template-switch 5' adaptor carrying 12 random nucleotides. Each sample yielded at least 3 million CDR3-containing paired-end reads. All of the RNA was converted into first-strand cDNA using the Mint cDNA synthesis kit, with a TRBC-specific oligonucleotide serving as the primer. Following uracil-DNA glycosylase treatment, a first 18-cycle PCR with universal primers M1SS and BC2_uni_R was performed on all cDNA. Regarding the original processing steps: Each sample was normalized by randomly selecting 1 million high-quality reads, each carrying a distinct molecular identifier. Reads sharing molecular identifiers were discarded rather than binned into consensus sequences. CDR3 identification, clonotype clustering and error correction used MiTCR with a Q25 quality threshold and the strictest error-elimination algorithm. A nonparametric unseen species model using Euler transformation provided a lower-bound estimate of total TCR beta diversity. The public reads were quality trimmed at Q25 with fastp and then assembled into clones with MiXCR by TCRdb, keeping productive beta chains. Each record represents a unique CDR3 protein, reported with the most common genes and DNA among its rows. The V and J calls follow TCRdb's processing rather than the paper's. The sample table shows roughly 800,000 distinct CDR3 sequences, and about 55% are seen once. 40% to 50% of the sample is in the top ten clones.

The cysteine opens and the phenylalanine closes a CDR3 of 13 amino acids. The entry retains the CDR3 DNA only, 39 bases that are in frame from base 1. Sequences KGHSH (CDR1) and LQKENI (CDR2) are obtained from the germline V gene. Worth noting for this clonotype: This receptor's antigen is unknown. The junction departs from the called germline gene at one end, perhaps through a read error.

Donors were around 37 systemically healthy Caucasian individuals from Russia aged roughly 6 to 100 years. Approximately 9.7 milliliters of peripheral blood were drawn from each donor into EDTA-treated Vacutainer tubes. Ficoll-Paque density-gradient centrifugation was used to isolate PBMCs, with at least 6.5 million per sample. Total RNA was extracted from PBMCs with Trizol reagent, with at least 5.5 micrograms obtained per sample. The percentages of naive CD45RAhigh/CD27high T cells were determined by flow cytometry on a PBMC aliquot from every donor. Sequenced sample: blood. This chain is built from TRBV18 and TRBJ2-3; no D gene can be assigned with confidence. The origin of this receptor is a man aged 80 or over in good health. In nucleotides, the sequence is TGTGCCAGCGCACCAAAGCTCACAGATACGCAGTATTTT. Its product reads: CASAPKLTDTQYF. The reference TRBV18 and TRBJ2-3 proteins fill in what lies around the CDR3, so the full variable domain reads NAGVMQNPRHLVRRRGQEARLRCSPMKGHSHVYWYRQLPEEGLKFMVYLQKENIIDESGMPKERFSAEFPKEGPSILRIQQVVRGDSAAYFCASAPKLTDTQYFGPGTRLTVL.